This T cell receptor (beta chain) was documented in a study of CD8 T cells in ankylosing spondylitis. V shed 5 bases and J shed 7 bases, with 21 bases lying between them. The CDR3 runs to 15 residues. With regard to this clonotype: Its target is unknown.

Study outcomes and limitations: Disease-associated clonotypes exhibited CD8+ identity and were relatively infrequent in peripheral blood.

TCRdb called the 5' RACE reads again in MiXCR, with one record for every CDR3 protein. The data hold 150,000 to 200,000 distinct CDR3 sequences, with around 8.9% observed a single time. J is TRBJ2-7 and V is TRBV12-3 or TRBV12-4, with D possibly being TRBD1 (6 bases). Sequencing was carried out using blood, either unsorted or a sorted T cell fraction (not recorded which). The TCR sequence derives from a female donor with ankylosing spondylitis or in good health (not recorded which). The CDR3 is CASSPPGHLPGEQYF. CDR3 in DNA: TGTGCCAGCAGTCCCCCGGGACACCTCCCTGGGGAGCAGTACTTC.